This entry features one TCR beta chain sequence. What it binds is unknown. Survey-level immunoSEQ v3.0 assays were run. Assay used: immunoSEQ multiplex PCR; TCRdb lists only in-frame clones, some missing. The sample holds tens of thousands of clones, more than 75% seen once. The data originate from a study of long-term antiretroviral therapy in people with HIV. General observations from the study: Repertoires with HIV possessed tighter CDR3 length spans than those of controls. No data on ART adherence, viral resistance or therapy changes.

Trimming removed 0 bases at V and 8 bases at J, with 16 bases between. The CDR3 totals 15 residues. Germline CDR1 is MNHEY and CDR2 is SVGAGI. V and J are TRBV6-5 and TRBJ1-2; weak D call: TRBD1 (5 bases). The clonotype originates from a woman aged 40 to 50 with HIV. The sequencing used unsorted PBMCs, collected 0.5 years after starting antiretroviral therapy. CDR3 sequence reads: CASSYSGPLGLGYTF. The CDR3 DNA reads as TGTGCCAGCAGTTACTCGGGACCCTTGGGGTTGGGCTACACCTTC.